The following is a TCR beta chain sequence with its context. As yet, its antigen is unknown. The entry originates in a study of monozygotic twins with inflammatory bowel disease. Study outcomes and limitations: Twins classed as concordant or discordant showed no difference in repertoire similarity, possibly from limited power.

One entry per CDR3 protein, without DNA, is what TCRdb gives after re-calling the 5' RACE reads. This listing includes 400,000 or so distinct CDR3 sequences. What was sequenced was blood. This receptor was obtained from a human donor with ulcerative colitis or Crohn's disease, or a healthy co-twin of an affected twin (not recorded which).

The chain's CDR3 is CASSFGLAGIYEQYF. The genes are TRBV7-2 and TRBJ2-7; the D call of TRBD2 rests on TCRdb alone, since no DNA is present to check it. The CDR3 is 15 amino acids. Germline CDR1 reads SGHTA; CDR2 reads FQGNSA.